What follows describes a single TCR beta chain. What it binds is unknown. The data derive from a study of Tregs in tolerant kidney transplant recipients. Mixed chimerism was transient after nonmyeloablative marrow transplants from related graft donors. Unstimulated Tregs (CD4+CD25+CD127-) and CD4+CD25- non-Tregs were sorted from PBMCs. From germline, CDR1 is MNHEY and CDR2 SMNVEV (reference sequence). With 4 bases removed from V and 4 bases from J, the gap between germline ends came to 13 bases. This CDR3 has 14 amino acids. TCRdb keeps only in-frame clones here, not all; method: immunoSEQ multiplex PCR. The sample includes 90,000 or so clones, 93% seen only once; the top ten take under 2%. Study conclusions and caveats: Validation in larger populations is needed because few patients were studied. Changing PCR primers prevented nucleotide comparison between some patients' samples. Expanding Tregs on activated donor B cells appeared to best identify donor-specific TCRbeta clones.

The sequence came from a human patient who received a combined kidney and bone marrow transplant. Some T cells may be provided by the graft donor. The specimen comprised CD4+ T cells from blood (PBMCs), sampled 12 months after the transplant. The gene calls are TRBV27 and TRBJ1-2; D is ambiguous. As DNA, the CDR3 is TGTGCCAGCAGTTCCACCCCCCTAAGCTATGGCTACACCTTC. It codes for CASSSTPLSYGYTF.